This paragraph reports one TCR beta chain. It lacks a known antigen. Base qualities are not at hand, and no much larger clone is one base apart. Enrolling through a virtual design, the prospective study's participants ranged in age from roughly 18 to 90 years and lived across 20 to 25 United States geographic areas. To assign participants to cohorts, the prospective study relied on clinical history that participants themselves reported in a screening survey and a study questionnaire. ImmuneRACE Cohort 3 recovered participants were defined by two consecutive negative NP/OP PCR tests, healthcare professional clearance, or symptom resolution. In the prospective study, mobile phlebotomists collected whole blood, serum and a nasopharyngeal or oropharyngeal swab from each participant. Additional blood draws and questionnaires over an approximately two-month period could optionally be provided by prospective study participants. Prospective study blood samples were shipped either frozen or at room temperature before DNA extraction.

The immunoSEQ Assay, a bias-controlled multiplex PCR, was used to amplify TCRbeta CDR3 regions from genomic DNA. Per the source publication's procedure: The number of nucleated cells in each sample was estimated by amplification of reference gene primers within the assay. Sequence reads were collapsed and filtered to measure the absolute abundance of every unique TCRbeta CDR3 rearrangement. For each sample, productive Simpson clonality was calculated by taking the square root of Simpson's diversity index across productive rearrangements. TCRdb provides this immuneACCESS table in a form limited to in-frame rearrangements. Some clones are lacking; in checked studies, under half of them reflect an unresolved V gene, and why the rest are absent is not known. D and trimming come from the DNA, and the V and J calls and clone size come from that table. Within this sample are 250,000 to 300,000 clones, with approximately 83% of them counted one time only. The ten largest clones represent around 1.8% of the sample.

This sample stems from a study of blood T cell repertoires in COVID-19 (dated by TCRdb to the early 2020s). Background on the whole study: Samples from collaborators originated in the United States, Italy and Spain and spanned both the acute and convalescent phases of COVID-19. The material from the prospective study consisted of cDNA or gDNA derived from T cells, B-cell-depleted T cells, or PBMCs. The dataset comprised deeply sampled blood TCRbeta repertoires from subjects exposed to, actively infected with, or recovered from COVID-19. The repertoires were released in a freely available public database meant as a resource for research on the immune response to SARS-CoV-2. The samples were drawn from two sources: the first 160 participants of the ongoing ImmuneRACE study, and approximately 1,300 subjects contributed by 6 global collaborators. Nearly every sample came with metadata listing a de-identified subject ID, COVID-19 status, age in years and sex. Where available, HLA class I and class II types were obtained from metadata supplied by the sample provider rather than from assay-based typing.

The investigation overall reported the following: How much clinical and demographic metadata was included differed by source and by participant, and the metadata was provided uncurated.

Trimming costs V 2 bases and J 6 bases, and their ends lie 13 bases apart. As encoded in the germline V gene (reference sequence), CDR1 is SEHNR while CDR2 is FQNEAQ. The CDR3 measures 14 amino acids from cysteine to phenylalanine. Solely the CDR3 DNA is kept, with 42 bases framed from the first base. The sequenced sample was PBMCs or T cells enriched from blood (not recorded which). The origin of this receptor is a woman in her forties or fifties who had recovered from COVID-19. The chain couples TRBV7-9 to TRBJ1-1; the D gene identity is not certain. The sequenced DNA is TGTGCCAGCAGCTTACCAACTATCGCAGCTGAAGCTTTCTTT. This sequence encodes CASSLPTIAAEAFF.